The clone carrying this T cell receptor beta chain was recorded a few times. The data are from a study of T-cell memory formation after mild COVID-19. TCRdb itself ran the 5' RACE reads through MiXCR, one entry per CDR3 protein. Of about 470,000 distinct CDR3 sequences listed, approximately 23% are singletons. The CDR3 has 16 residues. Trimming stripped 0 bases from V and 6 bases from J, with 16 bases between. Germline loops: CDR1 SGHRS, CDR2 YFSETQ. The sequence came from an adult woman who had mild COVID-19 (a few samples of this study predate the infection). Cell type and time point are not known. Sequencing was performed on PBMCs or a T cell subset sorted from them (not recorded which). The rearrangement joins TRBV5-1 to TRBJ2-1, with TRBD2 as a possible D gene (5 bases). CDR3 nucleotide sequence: TGCGCCAGCAGCTTGGAGTTGGGGAGCCAAGGCAATGAGCAGTTCTTC. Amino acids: CASSLELGSQGNEQFF.